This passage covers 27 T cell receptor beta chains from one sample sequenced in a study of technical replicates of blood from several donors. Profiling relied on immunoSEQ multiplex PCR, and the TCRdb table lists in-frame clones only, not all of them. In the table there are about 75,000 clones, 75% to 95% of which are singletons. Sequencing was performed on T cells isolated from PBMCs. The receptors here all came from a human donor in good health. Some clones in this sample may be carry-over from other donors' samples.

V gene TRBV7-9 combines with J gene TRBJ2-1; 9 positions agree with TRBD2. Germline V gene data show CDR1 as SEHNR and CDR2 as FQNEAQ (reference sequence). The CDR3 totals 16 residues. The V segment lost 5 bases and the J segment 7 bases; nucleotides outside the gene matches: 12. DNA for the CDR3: TGTGCCAGCAGCCCTGGTTTAGCGGGAGATGATAATGAGCAGTTCTTC. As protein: CASSPGLAGDDNEQFF.

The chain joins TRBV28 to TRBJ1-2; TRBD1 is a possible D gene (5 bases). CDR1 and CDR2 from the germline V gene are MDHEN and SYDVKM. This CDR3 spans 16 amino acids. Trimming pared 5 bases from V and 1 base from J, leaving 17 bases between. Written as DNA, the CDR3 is TGTGCCAGCAGTCCCCGCAGGGCACCGTATAACTATGGCTACACCTTC. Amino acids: CASSPRRAPYNYGYTF.

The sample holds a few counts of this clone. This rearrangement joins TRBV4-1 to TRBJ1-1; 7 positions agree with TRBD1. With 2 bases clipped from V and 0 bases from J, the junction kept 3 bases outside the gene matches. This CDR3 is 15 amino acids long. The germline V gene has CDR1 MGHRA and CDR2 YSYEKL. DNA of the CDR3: TGCGCCAGCAGCCAAAAAGACAGGGTGAACACTGAAGCTTTCTTT. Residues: CASSQKDRVNTEAFF.

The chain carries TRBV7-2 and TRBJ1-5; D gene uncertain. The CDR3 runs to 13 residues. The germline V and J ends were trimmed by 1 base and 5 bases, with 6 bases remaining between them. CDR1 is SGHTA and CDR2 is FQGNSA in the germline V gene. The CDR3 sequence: CASSLDTYQPQHF. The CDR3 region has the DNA TGTGCCAGCAGCTTAGACACCTATCAGCCCCAGCATTTT.

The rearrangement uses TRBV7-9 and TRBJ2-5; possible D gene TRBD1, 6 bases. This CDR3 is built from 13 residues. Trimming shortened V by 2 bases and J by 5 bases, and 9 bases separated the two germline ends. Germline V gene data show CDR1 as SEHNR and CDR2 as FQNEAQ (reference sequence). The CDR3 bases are TGTGCCAGCAGCTTAAACAGGGAGGAGACCCAGTACTTC. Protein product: CASSLNREETQYF.

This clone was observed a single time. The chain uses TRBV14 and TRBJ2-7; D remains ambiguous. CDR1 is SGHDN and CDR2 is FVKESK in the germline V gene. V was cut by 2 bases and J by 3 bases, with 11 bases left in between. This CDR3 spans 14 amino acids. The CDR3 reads CASSQPKSGYEQYF. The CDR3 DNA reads TGTGCCAGCAGCCAACCCAAGTCGGGCTACGAGCAGTACTTC.

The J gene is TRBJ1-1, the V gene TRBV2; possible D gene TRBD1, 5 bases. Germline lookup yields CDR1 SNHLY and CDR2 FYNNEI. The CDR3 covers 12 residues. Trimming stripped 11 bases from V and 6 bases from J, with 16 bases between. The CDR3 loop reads CAGTGSRPEAFF. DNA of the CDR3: TGTGCCGGTACAGGAAGTCGGCCTGAAGCTTTCTTT.

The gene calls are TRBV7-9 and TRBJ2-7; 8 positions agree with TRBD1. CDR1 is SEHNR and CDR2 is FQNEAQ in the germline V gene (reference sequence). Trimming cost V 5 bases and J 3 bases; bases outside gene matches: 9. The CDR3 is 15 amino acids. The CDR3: CASSPPGQDHYEQYF. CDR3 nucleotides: TGTGCCAGCAGCCCTCCGGGACAGGACCACTACGAGCAGTACTTC.

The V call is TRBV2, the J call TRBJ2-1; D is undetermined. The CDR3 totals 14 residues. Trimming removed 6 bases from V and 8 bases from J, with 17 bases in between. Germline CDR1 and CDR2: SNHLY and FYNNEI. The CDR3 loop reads CASSLTPGLDEQFF. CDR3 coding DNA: TGTGCCAGCAGCCTAACTCCTGGTCTGGATGAGCAGTTCTTC. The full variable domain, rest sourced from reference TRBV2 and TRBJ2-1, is EPEVTQTPSHQVTQMGQEVILRCVPISNHLYFYWYRQILGQKVEFLVSFYNNEISEKSEIFDDQFSVERPDGSNFTLKIRSTKLEDSAMYFCASSLTPGLDEQFFGPGTRLTVL.

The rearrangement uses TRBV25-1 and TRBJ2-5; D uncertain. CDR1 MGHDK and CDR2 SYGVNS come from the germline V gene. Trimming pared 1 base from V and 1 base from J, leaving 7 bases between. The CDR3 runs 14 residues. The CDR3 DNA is TGTGCCAGCAGTGAATTGAGTGGCCAAGAGACCCAGTACTTC. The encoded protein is CASSELSGQETQYF.

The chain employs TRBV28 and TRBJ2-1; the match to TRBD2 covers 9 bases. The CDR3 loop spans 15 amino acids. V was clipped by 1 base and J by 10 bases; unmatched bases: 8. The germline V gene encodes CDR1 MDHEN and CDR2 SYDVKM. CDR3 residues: CASSLSLLAGLEQFF. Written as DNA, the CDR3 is TGTGCCAGCAGTTTATCCCTTCTAGCGGGACTGGAGCAGTTCTTC.

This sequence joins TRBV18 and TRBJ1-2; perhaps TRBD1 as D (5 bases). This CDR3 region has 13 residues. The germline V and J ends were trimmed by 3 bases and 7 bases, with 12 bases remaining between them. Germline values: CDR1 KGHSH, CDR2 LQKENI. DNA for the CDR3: TGTGCCAGCTCACCTATAGAAAGGGGTGGCTACACCTTC. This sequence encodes CASSPIERGGYTF.

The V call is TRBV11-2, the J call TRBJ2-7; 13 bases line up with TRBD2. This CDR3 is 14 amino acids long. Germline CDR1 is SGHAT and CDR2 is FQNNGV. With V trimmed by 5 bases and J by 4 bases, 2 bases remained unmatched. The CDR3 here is CASSPGLAGYEQYF. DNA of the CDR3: TGTGCCAGCAGCCCGGGACTAGCGGGATACGAGCAGTACTTC.

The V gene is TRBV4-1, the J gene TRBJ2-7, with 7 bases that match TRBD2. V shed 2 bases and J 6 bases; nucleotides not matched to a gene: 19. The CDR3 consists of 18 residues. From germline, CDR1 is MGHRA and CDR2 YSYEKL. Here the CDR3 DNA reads TGCGCCAGCAGCCAACCCCTAGCGGCCCGGAACCTGGTCGGCGAGCAGTACTTC. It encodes CASSQPLAARNLVGEQYF.

As DNA, the CDR3 is TGTGCCAGCAGCTCCCTAACTGGGGCCAACGTCCTGACTTTC. Protein product: CASSSLTGANVLTF. The chain couples TRBV11-2 to TRBJ2-6; D is unresolved. This CDR3 has 14 amino acids. The V gene lost 4 bases and the J gene lost 2 bases, with 6 bases spanning the gap. Germline V gene lookup returns CDR1 SGHAT and CDR2 FQNNGV.

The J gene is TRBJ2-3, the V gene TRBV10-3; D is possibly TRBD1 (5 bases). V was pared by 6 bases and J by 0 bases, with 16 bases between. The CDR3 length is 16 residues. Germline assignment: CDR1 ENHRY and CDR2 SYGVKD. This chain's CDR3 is CAIRGQGAASTDTQYF. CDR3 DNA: TGTGCCATCAGGGGCCAAGGGGCGGCTAGCACAGATACGCAGTATTTT.

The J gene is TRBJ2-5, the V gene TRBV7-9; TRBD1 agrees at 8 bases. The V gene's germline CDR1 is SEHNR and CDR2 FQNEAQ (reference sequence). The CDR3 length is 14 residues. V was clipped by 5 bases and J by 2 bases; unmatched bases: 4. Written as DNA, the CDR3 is TGTGCCAGCAGCACTACAGGGGGTCAAGAGACCCAGTACTTC. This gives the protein CASSTTGGQETQYF.

The CDR3 is CASSIRRLAIEDFTDTQYF. The CDR3, as DNA: TGTGCCAGCAGCATCCGTCGACTAGCGATTGAAGACTTCACAGATACGCAGTATTTT. This rearrangement joins TRBV21-1 to TRBJ2-3; the table's D call, TRBD2, has no DNA check behind it. TRBV21-1 is labeled a pseudogene. The CDR3 length is 19 residues.

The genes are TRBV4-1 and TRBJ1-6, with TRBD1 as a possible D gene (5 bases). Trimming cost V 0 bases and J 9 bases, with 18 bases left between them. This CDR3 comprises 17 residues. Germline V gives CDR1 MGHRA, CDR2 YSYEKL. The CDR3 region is CASSQDWQGGLGSPLHF. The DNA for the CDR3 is TGCGCCAGCAGCCAAGACTGGCAGGGAGGGTTGGGTTCACCCCTCCACTTT.

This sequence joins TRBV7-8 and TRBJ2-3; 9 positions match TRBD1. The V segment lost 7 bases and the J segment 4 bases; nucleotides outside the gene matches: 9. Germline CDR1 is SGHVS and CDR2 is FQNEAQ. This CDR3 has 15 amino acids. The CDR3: CASKNRGRRADTQYF. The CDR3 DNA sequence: TGTGCCAGCAAAAACAGGGGGCGCCGGGCAGATACGCAGTATTTT.

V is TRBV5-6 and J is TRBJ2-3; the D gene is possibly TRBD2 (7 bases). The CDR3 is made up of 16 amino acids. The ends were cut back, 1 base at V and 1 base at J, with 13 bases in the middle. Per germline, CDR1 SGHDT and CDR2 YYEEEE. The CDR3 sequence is CASSLRGRGGTDTQYF. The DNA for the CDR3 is TGTGCCAGCAGCTTGAGGGGGAGGGGGGGCACAGATACGCAGTATTTT.

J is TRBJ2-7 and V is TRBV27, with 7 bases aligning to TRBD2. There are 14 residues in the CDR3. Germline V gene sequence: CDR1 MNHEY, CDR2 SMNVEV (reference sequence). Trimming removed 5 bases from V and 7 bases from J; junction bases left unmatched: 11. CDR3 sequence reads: CASSLAGDSLEQYF. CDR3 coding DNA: TGTGCCAGCAGTCTTGCGGGAGATTCTCTGGAGCAGTACTTC.

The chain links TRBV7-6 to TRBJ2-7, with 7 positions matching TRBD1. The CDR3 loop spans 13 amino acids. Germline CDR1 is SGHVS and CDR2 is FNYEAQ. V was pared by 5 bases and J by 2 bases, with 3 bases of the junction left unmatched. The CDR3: CASSEGQTYEQYF. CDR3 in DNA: TGTGCCAGCAGCGAGGGACAGACCTACGAGCAGTACTTC.

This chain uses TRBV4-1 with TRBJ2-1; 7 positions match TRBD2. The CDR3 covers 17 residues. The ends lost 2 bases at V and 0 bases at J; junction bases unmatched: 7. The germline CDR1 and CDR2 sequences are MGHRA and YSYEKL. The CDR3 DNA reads TGCGCCAGCAGCCAACGATCTAGCGGCTCCTCCTACAATGAGCAGTTCTTC. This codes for CASSQRSSGSSYNEQFF.

The CDR3 DNA is TGCGCCAGCAGCCAAGATGGACTAGCGGGGAAGTACAATGAGCAGTTCTTC. Its protein is CASSQDGLAGKYNEQFF. This sequence joins TRBV4-1 and TRBJ2-1; 12 positions agree with TRBD2. Germline-derived CDR1 and CDR2 are MGHRA and YSYEKL. The CDR3 has 17 residues. V was pared by 0 bases and J by 4 bases, with 4 bases of the junction left unmatched.

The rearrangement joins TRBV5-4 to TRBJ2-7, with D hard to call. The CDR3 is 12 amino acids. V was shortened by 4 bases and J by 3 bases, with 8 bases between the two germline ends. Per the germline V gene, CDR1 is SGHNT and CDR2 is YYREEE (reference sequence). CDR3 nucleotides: TGTGCCAGCAGCGCACAAAACTACGAGCAGTACTTC. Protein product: CASSAQNYEQYF.

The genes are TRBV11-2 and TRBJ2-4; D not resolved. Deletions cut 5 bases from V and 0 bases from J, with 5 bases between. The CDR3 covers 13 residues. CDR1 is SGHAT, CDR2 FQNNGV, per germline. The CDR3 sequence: CASSPSAKNIQYF. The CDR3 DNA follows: TGTGCCAGCAGCCCCTCAGCCAAAAACATTCAGTACTTC. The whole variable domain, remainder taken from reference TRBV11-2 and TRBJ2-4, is EAGVAQSPRYKIIEKRQSVAFWCNPISGHATLYWYQQILGQGPKLLIQFQNNGVVDDSQLPKDRFSAERLKGVDSTLKIQPAKLEDSAVYLCASSPSAKNIQYFGAGTRLSVL.